This T cell receptor beta chain emerged from a study of blood T cell repertoires in COVID-19 (dated by TCRdb to about 2020). Broadly, across the study: Samples from collaborators originated in the United States, Italy and Spain and spanned both the acute and convalescent phases of COVID-19. Samples came from the ongoing ImmuneRACE study (first 160 participants) plus 1,254 subjects from 6 global collaborators. Where available, HLA class I and class II types were obtained from metadata supplied by the sample provider rather than from assay-based typing. The prospective study material was composed of cDNA or gDNA derived from T cells, B-cell-depleted T cells, or PBMCs. The repertoires were made available in a free public database intended to serve as a resource for research on the immune response to SARS-CoV-2. Deeply sampled blood TCRbeta repertoires from subjects exposed to, actively infected with, or recovered from COVID-19 were included in the dataset. Nearly every sample came with metadata listing a de-identified subject ID, COVID-19 status, age in years and sex.

Via the germline V gene (reference sequence), CDR1 is LNHDA and CDR2 SQIVND. The junction carries 8 bases between V and J, which are trimmed by 5 bases and 1 base respectively. The CDR3 covers 13 residues, taking in both the cysteine and the phenylalanine. Only CDR3 DNA remains: 39 bases, in frame from the first base. Turning to this clone: What this receptor recognizes is not known. Per-nucleotide qualities are absent, and no much larger clonotype sits a single base away.

Each collaborating institution followed its own protocols to collect whole blood in K2EDTA tubes. For TCRbeta analysis, collaborators shipped samples as frozen whole blood, isolated PBMCs, or DNA extracted from either of those sample types. Results the study describes overall, beyond this receptor: The quantity of clinical and demographic metadata differed by source and by participant and was supplied without curation.

The immunoSEQ Assay, a bias-controlled multiplex PCR, was used to amplify TCRbeta CDR3 regions from genomic DNA. The published analysis was carried out like this. Nucleated cell counts per sample were estimated from amplification of reference gene primers within the assay. Sequence reads were collapsed and filtered to measure the absolute abundance of every unique TCRbeta CDR3 rearrangement. For each sample, productive Simpson clonality was calculated as the square root of Simpson's diversity index over productive rearrangements. The source is immuneACCESS, and TCRdb retained only in-frame sequences with V and J called. Part of the clones is not carried over; for the studies checked, unresolved V genes explain less than half of this, and the remainder is unexplained. D and trimming were read from the DNA, whereas the V and J calls and clone size are those reported in that table. The sample profile shows 200,000 or so clones; about 85% of them were found once. The ten most abundant clones make up roughly 2.2% of the sample.

The V gene is TRBV19 and the J gene is TRBJ2-5; TRBD2 is possibly the D segment (5 matching bases). This TCR came from a man between 65 and 85 years old with active or convalescent COVID-19. Sequencing was carried out using peripheral blood. The sequenced DNA is TGTGCCAGTAGTTACAGCGGCCAAGAGACCCAGTACTTC. It specifies CASSYSGQETQYF.